These 32 T cell receptor beta chains were sequenced from one sample in a study of blood T cell repertoires in COVID-19 (dated by TCRdb to the early 2020s). The library relied on the immunoSEQ multiplex PCR assay. Held by TCRdb, this immuneACCESS table contains in-frame sequences only and omits some clones. Under half of the omission traces to an unresolved V gene where checked; the cause of the rest is unknown. The sample data list about 120,000 clones, and about 85% of these were observed just once. The ten largest clones capture approximately 11% of the sample. The sample was peripheral blood. The receptors were gathered from an elderly man with acute or convalescent COVID-19.

This chain connects TRBV7-2 to TRBJ2-1, with D unclear. The germline gives CDR1 SGHTA, CDR2 FQGNSA. The CDR3 contains 17 residues. V gave up 5 bases and J gave up 0 bases, with 17 bases separating them. This chain's CDR3 is CASSDPQLSSSYNEQFF. The CDR3, as DNA: TGTGCCAGCAGCGATCCTCAACTAAGCAGCTCCTACAATGAGCAGTTCTTC.

This chain links TRBV3-1 (or the pseudogene TRBV3-2) with TRBJ1-1, with a weak D call TRBD1 (6 bases). The CDR3 runs 16 residues. Germline assignment: CDR1 LGHDT and CDR2 YNNKEL (reference sequence). V was pared by 0 bases and J by 8 bases, with 19 bases between. The CDR3 loop reads CASSQEGTRIQREAFF. The CDR3 coding sequence is TGTGCCAGCAGCCAAGAAGGGACAAGGATACAAAGAGAAGCTTTCTTT.

V is TRBV6-4 and J is TRBJ1-2; D is perhaps TRBD1 (6 bases). Germline lookup yields CDR1 MRHNA and CDR2 SNTAGT. V was trimmed by 8 bases and J by 5 bases, leaving 15 bases between them. The CDR3 runs to 13 residues. The CDR3 here is CASWGGPPYGYTF. In nucleotides, the CDR3 is TGTGCCAGCTGGGGGGGGCCTCCTTATGGCTACACCTTC.

This rearrangement joins TRBV6-5 to TRBJ2-5; D is perhaps TRBD1 (6 bases). The CDR3 has 13 residues. Germline V gene lookup returns CDR1 MNHEY and CDR2 SVGAGI. Trimming removed 6 bases at V and 5 bases at J, with 13 bases between. CDR3 region: CASRDRQGETQYF. The CDR3 DNA reads as TGTGCCAGCAGAGACCGGCAGGGGGAGACCCAGTACTTC.

The CDR3 here is CASSLGTGNANQPQHF. In nucleotides, the CDR3 is TGCGCCAGCAGCTTAGGGACAGGGAACGCCAATCAGCCCCAGCATTTT. The chain is built from TRBV5-1 and TRBJ1-5; the match to TRBD1 covers 9 bases. The CDR3 contains 16 residues. V lost 2 bases and J lost 3; bases outside the gene matches: 6. CDR1 is SGHRS and CDR2 is YFSETQ in the germline V gene.

This clone turned up a few times. The chain has TRBV3-1 (or the pseudogene TRBV3-2) and TRBJ1-2; tentatively, D is TRBD1 (6 bases). V lost 4 bases and J lost 4, with 10 bases in between. Germline-derived CDR1 and CDR2 are LGHDT and YNNKEL (reference sequence). The CDR3 sequence is 13 residues long. The DNA for the CDR3 is TGTGCCAGCAGCCCGCAGGGGAGCTATGGCTACACCTTC. Translated: CASSPQGSYGYTF.

J is TRBJ1-2 and V is TRBV19, with TRBD1 matching over 9 bases. Germline V lookup: CDR1 LNHDA, CDR2 SQIVND (reference sequence). V dropped 7 bases and J dropped 5; count of bases not matched to a gene: 8. This CDR3 has 14 residues. CDR3 loop: CASTEQGAGYGYTF. The CDR3 DNA sequence: TGTGCCAGTACCGAACAGGGGGCAGGGTATGGCTACACCTTC.

This chain links TRBV7-9 with TRBJ1-5; 7 nucleotides line up with TRBD1. Germline V gene data show CDR1 as SEHNR and CDR2 as FQNEAQ (reference sequence). The V segment lost 0 bases and the J segment 6 bases; nucleotides outside the gene matches: 8. This CDR3 contains 16 residues. The CDR3 spells CASSLAVTGPSQPQHF. In nucleotides, the CDR3 is TGTGCCAGCAGCTTAGCGGTGACAGGGCCTTCTCAGCCCCAGCATTTT.

The J gene is TRBJ1-1, the V gene TRBV19; D is undetermined. Germline CDR1 and CDR2: LNHDA and SQIVND (reference sequence). V was clipped by 5 bases and J by 1 base, with 14 bases between them. The CDR3 consists of 15 residues. The CDR3 loop reads CASSPRGRPNTEAFF. CDR3 nucleotide sequence: TGTGCCAGTAGTCCCCGAGGGAGACCGAACACTGAAGCTTTCTTT.

V usage is TRBV11-2 and J usage is TRBJ1-2, with D tentatively TRBD1 (6 bases). There are 15 residues in the CDR3. V was cut by 0 bases and J by 4 bases, with 12 bases left in between. Per the germline V gene, CDR1 is SGHAT and CDR2 is FQNNGV. Written as DNA, the CDR3 is TGTGCCAGCAGCTTAGATTTCGGGGGGCCCTATGGCTACACCTTC. It translates to CASSLDFGGPYGYTF.

The rearrangement uses TRBV2 and TRBJ2-1; no clear D. Germline assignment: CDR1 SNHLY and CDR2 FYNNEI. The CDR3 has 17 residues. The V and J ends lost 2 bases and 0 bases respectively, with 14 bases between them. The CDR3 is CASSESFGGSSYNEQFF. The DNA for the CDR3 is TGTGCCAGCAGTGAATCATTTGGCGGAAGCTCCTACAATGAGCAGTTCTTC.

The CDR3 DNA follows: TGTGCCAGCAGCGAGACAGGGAGTGAAGCTTTCTTT. This encodes CASSETGSEAFF. This chain uses TRBV11-2 with TRBJ1-1; 7 nucleotides align to TRBD1. The germline gives CDR1 SGHAT, CDR2 FQNNGV. The length of the CDR3 is 12 residues. Germline trimming cut 5 bases from V and 7 bases from J; bases unmatched to any gene: 4.

This sequence joins TRBV3-1 (or the pseudogene TRBV3-2) and TRBJ1-5, with D maybe TRBD1 (6 bases). Germline loops: CDR1 LGHDT, CDR2 YNNKEL (reference sequence). The CDR3 is made up of 15 amino acids. The germline V and J ends were trimmed by 4 bases and 0 bases, with 10 bases remaining between them. Here the CDR3 reads CASSPPTGSNQPQHF. The CDR3 DNA is TGTGCCAGCAGCCCCCCGACAGGTAGCAATCAGCCCCAGCATTTT.

This chain connects TRBV18 to TRBJ1-2, with a possible D match to TRBD1 (5 bases). The CDR3 extends over 13 amino acids. Trimming cost V 6 bases and J 1 base, with 9 bases left between them. Germline V gene sequence: CDR1 KGHSH, CDR2 LQKENI. CDR3 residues: CASSTDSNYGYTF. The CDR3 region has the DNA TGTGCCAGCTCTACCGACAGTAACTATGGCTACACCTTC.

The chain has TRBV4-3 and TRBJ2-2, with D possibly being TRBD1 (5 bases). CDR1 is LGHNA and CDR2 is YSLEER in the germline V gene. V was cut by 1 base and J by 6 bases, with 15 bases left in between. There are 16 residues in the CDR3. The CDR3: CASSQVGRLGAGELFF. The CDR3 nucleotides read TGCGCCAGCAGCCAAGTTGGGCGGTTAGGGGCCGGGGAGCTGTTTTTT.

The chain is built from TRBV19 and TRBJ1-4; TRBD1 agrees at 7 bases. The CDR3 runs 16 residues. Trimming at V came to 0 bases and at J to 5 bases, leaving 6 bases not matched to a gene. CDR1 is LNHDA and CDR2 is SQIVND in the germline V gene (reference sequence). The CDR3 is CASSIDPGQLNEKLFF. The CDR3 DNA follows: TGTGCCAGTAGTATAGATCCGGGACAGCTAAATGAAAAACTGTTTTTT.

The chain is built from TRBV5-1 and TRBJ1-4; 9 bases align to TRBD1. The CDR3 extends over 15 amino acids. Germline-derived CDR1 and CDR2 are SGHRS and YFSETQ. V trimming: 3 bases; J trimming: 5 bases; junction bases outside the gene matches: 5. CDR3 loop: CASSSGTGRNEKLFF. For the CDR3, the DNA is TGCGCCAGCAGCTCCGGGACAGGGAGGAATGAAAAACTGTTTTTT.

V and J are TRBV6-6 and TRBJ1-2, with 8 bases lining up with TRBD1. The CDR3 is 15 amino acids. Looked up from germline, CDR1 is MNHNY and CDR2 is SVGAGI (reference sequence). J lost 3 bases, V lost 2 bases, and 5 bases had no gene match. The CDR3 sequence is CASSYADRVDYGYTF. The CDR3 bases are TGTGCCAGCAGTTACGCGGACAGGGTTGACTATGGCTACACCTTC.

The rearrangement joins TRBV3-1 (or the pseudogene TRBV3-2) to TRBJ1-6; maybe TRBD1 (5 bases). Trimming removed 5 bases at V and 9 bases at J, with 17 bases between. The CDR3 runs to 15 residues. Germline V lookup: CDR1 LGHDT, CDR2 YNNKEL (reference sequence). CDR3 coding DNA: TGTGCCAGCAGCTCAGAGACCGGGACTCGTTCACCCCTCCACTTT. Its protein is CASSSETGTRSPLHF.

The genes are TRBV2 and TRBJ2-1; 14 bases map to TRBD2. Germline CDR1 reads SNHLY; CDR2 reads FYNNEI. The CDR3 loop spans 15 amino acids. J was trimmed by 7 bases and V by 6 bases; bases with no gene match: 5. The CDR3 coding sequence is TGTGCCAGCAGATCCGGGACTAGCGGGAGAAATGAGCAGTTCTTC. It specifies CASRSGTSGRNEQFF.

The rearrangement joins TRBV15 to TRBJ2-1; 15 bases align to TRBD2. CDR3 length: 17 residues. The ends lost 3 bases at V and 7 bases at J; junction bases unmatched: 7. Germline CDR1 and CDR2: LNHNV and YYDKDF (reference sequence). The CDR3 spells CATSSGLAGGPGNEQFF. DNA of the CDR3: TGTGCCACCAGCAGCGGACTAGCGGGAGGGCCCGGGAATGAGCAGTTCTTC.

In the case of this clone: Additional DNA sequences in this sample encode the identical CDR3. The chain joins TRBV19 to TRBJ1-5, with D maybe TRBD1 (5 bases). The CDR3 covers 14 residues. V lost 2 bases to trimming and J lost 1 base, with 6 bases between them. Per germline, CDR1 LNHDA and CDR2 SQIVND (reference sequence). The CDR3, as DNA: TGTGCCAGTAGTATACAGGGAAGCAATCAGCCCCAGCATTTT. It is translated as CASSIQGSNQPQHF.

This chain links TRBV3-1 (or the pseudogene TRBV3-2) with TRBJ1-1; TRBD1 matches at 11 bases. V was clipped by 3 bases and J by 5 bases; unmatched bases: 2. Germline V gene lookup returns CDR1 LGHDT and CDR2 YNNKEL (reference sequence). The CDR3 runs 14 residues. The DNA of the CDR3 is TGTGCCAGCAGCCAGGGACAGGGGGAGACTGAAGCTTTCTTT. Translation gives CASSQGQGETEAFF.

The chain is built from TRBV19 and TRBJ2-3, with 12 bases lining up with TRBD2. The CDR3 covers 17 residues. Germline CDR1 is LNHDA and CDR2 is SQIVND (reference sequence). After removal of 3 bases from V and 2 bases from J, the junction contained 6 bases not matched to a gene. The CDR3 DNA reads as TGTGCCAGTAGTATGTCGGCTAGCGGGAGGGCCACAGATACGCAGTATTTT. Translation gives CASSMSASGRATDTQYF.

V usage is TRBV5-6 and J usage is TRBJ2-2, with 14 bases lining up with TRBD2. The V segment lost 4 bases and the J segment 1 base; nucleotides outside the gene matches: 3. This CDR3 spans 17 amino acids. Germline V CDR1 and CDR2: SGHDT, YYEEEE. CDR3 in amino acids: CASSRGTSGRNTGELFF. CDR3 nucleotides: TGTGCCAGCAGCCGAGGGACTAGCGGGAGGAACACCGGGGAGCTGTTTTTT.

The V and J genes are TRBV24-1 and TRBJ2-7; 7 bases are a match to TRBD2. Germline V gene data show CDR1 as KGHDR and CDR2 as SFDVKD. The CDR3 consists of 14 residues. J lost 4 bases, V lost 4 bases, and 6 bases had no gene match. CDR3 sequence reads: CATSDSGLGYEQYF. CDR3 sequence (DNA): TGTGCCACCAGTGACTCAGGACTAGGATACGAGCAGTACTTC.

The CDR3 region has the DNA TGTGCCAGCAGTTATAGGGGACAGGGGAGTAATGAGCAGTTCTTC. It codes for CASSYRGQGSNEQFF. This sequence joins TRBV6-5 and TRBJ2-1, with 10 bases aligning to TRBD1. CDR3 length: 15 amino acids. V trimming: 3 bases; J trimming: 7 bases; junction bases outside the gene matches: 6. Per the germline V gene, CDR1 is MNHEY and CDR2 is SVGAGI.

V gene TRBV6-5 combines with J gene TRBJ2-7, with a weak D call TRBD2 (6 bases). The CDR3 consists of 14 residues. Germline CDR1 is MNHEY and CDR2 is SVGAGI. V was pared by 6 bases and J by 0 bases, with 12 bases between. CDR3 nucleotide sequence: TGTGCCAGCAGCTACGCGGGAAACTCCTACGAGCAGTACTTC. Its protein is CASSYAGNSYEQYF.

J is TRBJ2-7 and V is TRBV18; TRBD1 agrees at 7 bases. J gave up 4 bases and V 2 bases, and 2 bases lay outside the gene matches. The CDR3 sequence is 13 residues long. The germline V gene encodes CDR1 KGHSH and CDR2 LQKENI. CDR3 DNA: TGTGCCAGCTCACCAGGACAGGTGTACGAGCAGTACTTC. This sequence encodes CASSPGQVYEQYF.

The chain is built from TRBV27 and TRBJ1-2, with 7 bases identical to TRBD1. The CDR3 totals 15 residues. Trimming took 4 bases from V and 2 from J; bases not matched to a gene: 7. Germline V gives CDR1 MNHEY, CDR2 SMNVEV (reference sequence). DNA for the CDR3: TGTGCCAGCAGTTCCGGGACAGTTATAAACTATGGCTACACCTTC. Translation gives CASSSGTVINYGYTF.

This clone was recorded once. This chain connects TRBV10-3 to TRBJ2-5; D gene unclear. The CDR3 has 13 residues. Germline CDR1 ENHRY, CDR2 SYGVKD. The V end lost 8 bases, the J end lost 1 base, and 11 bases lay between the germline ends. CDR3 protein: CAIGSQAQETQYF. Here the CDR3 DNA reads TGTGCCATCGGTAGTCAGGCCCAAGAGACCCAGTACTTC.

This clone was recorded only once. This chain joins TRBV6-1 and TRBJ2-7; TRBD1 aligns across 7 bases. V lost 2 bases and J lost 4; bases outside the gene matches: 8. Germline CDR1 and CDR2: MNHNS and SASEGT. This CDR3 is 15 amino acids long. In DNA form, the CDR3 reads TGTGCCAGCAGTGAAACACAGGGGTGGAGGTACGAGCAGTACTTC. Translated, it gives CASSETQGWRYEQYF.